This T cell receptor (beta chain) was sequenced during a study of blood T cell repertoires in COVID-19. As for the study in general: COVID-19 samples, acute and convalescent, were from the United States, Italy and Spain. T cells, B-cell-depleted T cells, or PBMCs provided the cDNA or gDNA that served as material.

Trimming cost V 3 bases and J 0 bases; bases outside gene matches: 5. This CDR3 comprises 15 residues. Germline V gene data show CDR1 as DFQATT and CDR2 as SNEGSKA (reference sequence). How the authors handled the data: Reference gene primers were amplified, and this amplification served to estimate nucleated cell counts. Measured with immunoSEQ multiplex PCR; TCRdb has only the in-frame clones, and not every one. The DNA gave D and trimming, while V, J and clone size come from that table. The sample records some 260,000 clones, approximately 89% being singletons. Enrollment of patients from Seattle took place during active infection, with longitudinal follow-up.

The origin of this receptor is a woman in her 70s with COVID-19, enrolled during active disease. The source material was peripheral blood. This chain links TRBV20-1 with TRBJ1-5; 7 bases agree with TRBD1. CDR3 coding DNA: TGCAGTGCTAGTAGGGGGCAAGGTAGCAATCAGCCCCAGCATTTT. Encoded protein: CSASRGQGSNQPQHF.